These 2 T cell receptor beta chains were sequenced from one sample in a study of cytomegalovirus exposure and HLA in healthy donors. PCR was performed using 60 Vbeta and 13 Jbeta primers. Assay: immunoSEQ multiplex PCR; the TCRdb copy retains only in-frame clones and omits some. The sample lists 130,000 to 150,000 clones, over 60% occurring once. Sequenced sample: PBMCs. The receptor source for this set is a man aged 35 to 55 in good health and CMV-seropositive.

This clone was seen only once. The rearrangement uses TRBV29-1 and TRBJ2-1; TRBD2 is a possible D gene (5 bases). V was pared by 3 bases and J by 5 bases, with 8 bases between. Per the germline V gene, CDR1 is SQVTM and CDR2 is ANQGSEA. This CDR3 has 12 amino acids. The DNA of the CDR3 is TGCAGCGTTGACCCGACTAACAATGAGCAGTTCTTC. Amino acids: CSVDPTNNEQFF.

The J gene is TRBJ2-5, the V gene TRBV2, with a weak D call TRBD2 (5 bases). This CDR3 has 15 amino acids. V lost 3 bases and J 5 bases, leaving 16 bases between the germline ends. Germline CDR1 is SNHLY and CDR2 is FYNNEI. The CDR3 is CASSEQSGSGETQYF. The CDR3 region has the DNA TGTGCCAGCAGTGAGCAATCGGGATCGGGGGAGACCCAGTACTTC. Using reference TRBV2 and TRBJ2-5 for the parts outside the CDR3, the full variable domain is EPEVTQTPSHQVTQMGQEVILRCVPISNHLYFYWYRQILGQKVEFLVSFYNNEISEKSEIFDDQFSVERPDGSNFTLKIRSTKLEDSAMYFCASSEQSGSGETQYFGPGTRLLVL.